Listed here are 6 T cell receptor beta chains from one sample, sequenced in a study of monozygotic twins with inflammatory bowel disease (dated by TCRdb to the late 2010s). Library method: 5' RACE. Sequenced on an Illumina HiSeq 2500. Through TCRdb reprocessing, the reads give one entry per CDR3 protein sequence; DNA is omitted. The table of this sample itemizes some 330,000 distinct CDR3 sequences. The ten largest clones add up to 5.6% of the sample. Sample: blood. Receptors were obtained from a human donor with ulcerative colitis or Crohn's disease, or a healthy co-twin of an affected twin (not recorded which).

The CDR3 sequence is CASSLGTGPSSYEQYF. V usage is TRBV18 and J usage is TRBJ2-7; without DNA, the TCRdb call of TRBD1 cannot be checked. The CDR3 runs to 16 residues. CDR1 is KGHSH, CDR2 LQKENI, per germline. The whole variable domain, filled in from reference TRBV18 and TRBJ2-7, reads NAGVMQNPRHLVRRRGQEARLRCSPMKGHSHVYWYRQLPEEGLKFMVYLQKENIIDESGMPKERFSAEFPKEGPSILRIQQVVRGDSAAYFCASSLGTGPSSYEQYFGPGTRLTVT.

CDR3 in amino acids: CASSAVKETQYF. This sequence joins TRBV12-3 or TRBV12-4 and TRBJ2-5. This CDR3 contains 12 residues.

V and J are TRBV7-2 and TRBJ2-7; TCRdb's D call, TRBD1, is unchecked because there is no DNA. CDR1 and CDR2 (germline): SGHTA, FQGNSA. The CDR3 sequence is 13 residues long. The CDR3 loop reads CASSLDGRGEQYF.

The chain employs TRBV11-2 and TRBJ1-4; TCRdb lists TRBD1, though no DNA is available to test this call. This CDR3 region has 18 residues. Germline V gives CDR1 SGHAT, CDR2 FQNNGV. The CDR3 region is CASSPRTGTLTTNEKLFF.

The CDR3: CSARDRPSLRTASYEQYF. This chain joins TRBV20-1 and TRBJ2-7. The CDR3 spans 18 residues. Germline loops: CDR1 DFQATT, CDR2 SNEGSKA (reference sequence).

This sequence joins TRBV12-3 or TRBV12-4 and TRBJ1-2. The CDR3 runs to 14 residues. CDR3: CASSDLASNYGYTF.